Below, 2 T cell receptor beta chains from the same sample are listed, as sequenced in a study of cytomegalovirus exposure and HLA in healthy donors. Generated by immunoSEQ multiplex PCR, the TCRdb table keeps only in-frame clones and is missing some. The sample records about 83,000 clones, about 95% being singletons. Sequencing was performed on PBMCs. All receptors come from a woman aged 18 to 35 in good health and CMV-seronegative.

V is TRBV28 and J is TRBJ2-7; TRBD1 agrees at 8 bases. Germline V gene lookup returns CDR1 MDHEN and CDR2 SYDVKM. The CDR3 consists of 17 residues. The J segment lost 1 base and the V segment lost 5 bases, leaving 13 bases of the junction unmatched. The CDR3 is CASSPAPGRGHSYEQYF. The DNA of the CDR3 is TGTGCCAGCAGTCCCGCTCCCGGCAGGGGGCATTCCTACGAGCAGTACTTC.

For this clone: Other DNA sequences in the same sample also yield this CDR3. The V gene is TRBV19, the J gene TRBJ2-5; D uncertain. Looked up from germline, CDR1 is LNHDA and CDR2 is SQIVND (reference sequence). This CDR3 comprises 11 residues. V dropped 4 bases and J dropped 4 bases, with 4 bases sitting between them. This chain's CDR3 is CASSTGETQYF. The CDR3 DNA reads TGTGCCAGTAGTACGGGAGAGACCCAGTACTTC.